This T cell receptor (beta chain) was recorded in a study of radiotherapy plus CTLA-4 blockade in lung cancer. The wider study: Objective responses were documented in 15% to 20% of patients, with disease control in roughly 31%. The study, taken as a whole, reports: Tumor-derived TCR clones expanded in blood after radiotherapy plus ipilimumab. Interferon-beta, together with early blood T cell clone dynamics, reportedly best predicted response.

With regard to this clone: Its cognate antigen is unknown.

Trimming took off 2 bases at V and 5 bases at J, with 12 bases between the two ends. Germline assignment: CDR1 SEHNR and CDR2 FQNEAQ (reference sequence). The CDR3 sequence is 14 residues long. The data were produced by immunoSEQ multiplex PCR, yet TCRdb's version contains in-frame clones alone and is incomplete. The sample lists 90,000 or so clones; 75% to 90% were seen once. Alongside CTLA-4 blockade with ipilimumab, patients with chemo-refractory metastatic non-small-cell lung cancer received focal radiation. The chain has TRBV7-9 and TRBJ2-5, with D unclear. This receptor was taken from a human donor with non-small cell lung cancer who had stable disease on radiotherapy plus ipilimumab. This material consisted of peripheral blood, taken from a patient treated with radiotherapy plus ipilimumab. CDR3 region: CASSLSSYEETQYF. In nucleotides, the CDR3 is TGTGCCAGCAGCTTATCCAGTTATGAGGAGACCCAGTACTTC.